Included here is one T cell receptor (beta chain) sequence, with context. The antigen it binds to is not known. Base qualities are missing; no much larger clone stands one base away. CDR1 SGHTS and CDR2 YDEGEE are derived from the germline V gene. Counted from cysteine to phenylalanine, this CDR3 has 16 amino acids. Of all the DNA, just the CDR3 is kept, 48 bases in frame from base 1. The germline ends are 17 bases apart after V is trimmed by 3 bases and J by 3 bases. This sample stems from a study of lymphopenia after photon versus proton radiotherapy (dated by TCRdb to about 2019). With respect to the entire study: The study compared the immunological effects of photon versus proton radiation therapy in patients with gastrointestinal tumors who developed high-grade lymphopenia. The cohort comprised 15 to 20 patients with gastrointestinal tumors who received either photon or proton therapy and then developed lymphopenia. The goal of the study was to describe how the two radiation modalities differ in their effects on the immune system.

Overall results and qualifications from the work: The authors looked at the survival association only in patients who died, and they framed better survival with proton therapy as a possibility rather than a demonstrated result. During treatment, patients who received photon therapy lost naive T cells and TCR diversity and gained effector/memory populations, whereas patients who received proton therapy remained relatively stable. After the lymphocyte count nadir, repertoires from photon-treated patients showed oligoclonal expansion, particularly of CD8+ Temra cells, and this expansion drove the decline in diversity. Across the cohort, among patients who died, a greater drop in TCR diversity after the nadir was inversely correlated with overall survival time.

Preparation of the library involved the immunoSEQ multiplex PCR assay. T cell repertoires were profiled with deep sequencing of rearranged TCR beta loci together with multiparametric flow cytometry. In its TCRdb copy, this immuneACCESS table keeps in-frame sequences only and misses some clones. Where compared with another copy, unresolved V genes explain less than half of these, and the others have no known cause. For this sample the table gives some 40,000 clones, of which around nine tenths were detected only once. The leading ten clones occupy about 15% of the sample. The TCR comes from a man aged 60-69 years with cholangiocarcinoma. This chain joins TRBV5-8 to TRBJ2-3, and TRBD1 may be the D gene, going by 5 matching bases. Sequenced material: peripheral blood, taken from a patient treated with photon-based radiotherapy. Here is the DNA: TGTGCCAGCAGCTGGGGCCTCGGGCGTGGGACAGATACGCAGTATTTT. Translated, it gives CASSWGLGRGTDTQYF. Joined to the reference TRBV5-8 and TRBJ2-3 proteins, this CDR3 gives the full variable domain: EAGVTQSPTHLIKTRGQQATLRCSPISGHTSVYWYQQALGLGLQFLLWYDEGEERNRGNFPPRFSGRQFPNYSSELNVNALELEDSALYLCASSWGLGRGTDTQYFGPGTRLTVL.